This T cell receptor beta chain was recovered during a study of control samples from healthy donors and cancer patients. TCRdb keeps only in-frame clones here, not all; method: immunoSEQ multiplex PCR. The data contain 150,000 to 200,000 clones, 90% to 95% of them singletons. Germline CDR1 reads WSHSY; CDR2 reads SAAADI. The CDR3 totals 12 residues. Trimming took 6 bases from V and 2 from J; bases not matched to a gene: 1. The chain is built from TRBV10-2 and TRBJ2-7; 7 nucleotides agree with TRBD1. This TCR was recovered from a woman between 25 and 40 years old in good health. Sequenced: blood. CDR3 protein: CASRGQTYEQYF. Here the CDR3 DNA reads TGCGCCAGCAGGGGACAGACCTACGAGCAGTACTTC.